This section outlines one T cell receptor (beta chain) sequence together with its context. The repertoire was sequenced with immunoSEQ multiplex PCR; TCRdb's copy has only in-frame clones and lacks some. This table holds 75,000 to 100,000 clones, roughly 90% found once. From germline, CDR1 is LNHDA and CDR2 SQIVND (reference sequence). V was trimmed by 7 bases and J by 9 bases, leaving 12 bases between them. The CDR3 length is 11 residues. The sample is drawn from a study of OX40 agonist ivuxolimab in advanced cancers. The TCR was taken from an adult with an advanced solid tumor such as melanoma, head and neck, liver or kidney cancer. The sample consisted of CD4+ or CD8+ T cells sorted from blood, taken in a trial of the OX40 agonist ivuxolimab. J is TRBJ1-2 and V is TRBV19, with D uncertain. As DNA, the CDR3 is TGTGCCAGTACCAACCTGCTCAGCTACACCTTC. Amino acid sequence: CASTNLLSYTF.